This T cell receptor (beta chain) was observed in a study of tumor-infiltrating lymphocytes in primary liver carcinoma. Study-level information: Cases comprised patients with primary liver carcinoma who received surgical resection.

Concerning this clonotype itself: Antigen: not known. The junction departs from germline at one end; a sequencing error may be responsible.

CDR3 length: 16 amino acids. The germline gives CDR1 SGHKS, CDR2 YYEKEE (reference sequence). From 500 ng of total RNA, TCR beta-specific cDNA was reverse-transcribed using a constant-region primer. A slightly modified ARM-PCR protocol with three nested multiplex PCR rounds produced these TCR beta libraries. TRBV1-TRBV30 forward and Cbeta reverse primers drove the first two roughly 10-cycle rounds. TCRdb independently ran MiXCR on the multiplex PCR reads; one entry per CDR3 protein. The table lists 300,000 to 400,000 distinct CDR3 sequences, almost 65% of them singletons. Broader study findings: Since sampling was bulk and unsorted, CD4+ and CD8+ repertoires were not compared.

Blood RNA came from unsorted whole blood; germline DNA was also extracted. The clonotype originates from a man aged 40-50 years with primary liver carcinoma and hepatitis B virus infection. Sequenced sample: peripheral blood. The rearrangement links TRBV5-5 to TRBJ1-5; D unresolved. CDR3 region: CARSLEVSMGSQPQHF. CDR3 nucleotides: TGTGCCAGGAGCTTGGAAGTCAGTATGGGGAGTCAGCCCCAGCATTTT.